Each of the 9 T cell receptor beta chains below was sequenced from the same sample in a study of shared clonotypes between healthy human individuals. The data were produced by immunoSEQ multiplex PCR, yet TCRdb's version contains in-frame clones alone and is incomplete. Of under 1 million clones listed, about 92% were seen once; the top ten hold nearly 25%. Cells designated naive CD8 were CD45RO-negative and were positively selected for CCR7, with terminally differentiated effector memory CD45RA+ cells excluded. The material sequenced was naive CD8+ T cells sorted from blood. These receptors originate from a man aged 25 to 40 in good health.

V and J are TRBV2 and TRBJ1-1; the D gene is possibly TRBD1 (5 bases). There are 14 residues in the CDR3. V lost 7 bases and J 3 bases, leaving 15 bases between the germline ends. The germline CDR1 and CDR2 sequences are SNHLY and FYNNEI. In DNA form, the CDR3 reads TGTGCCAGCAAAGGGGCCCCGGGGGACACTGAAGCTTTCTTT. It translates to CASKGAPGDTEAFF.

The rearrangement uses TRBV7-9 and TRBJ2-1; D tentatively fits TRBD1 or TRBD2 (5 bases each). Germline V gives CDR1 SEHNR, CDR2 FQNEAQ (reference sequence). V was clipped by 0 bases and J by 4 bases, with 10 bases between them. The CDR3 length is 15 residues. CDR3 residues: CASSLAGPGYNEQFF. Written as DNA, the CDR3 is TGTGCCAGCAGCTTAGCGGGACCGGGGTACAATGAGCAGTTCTTC.

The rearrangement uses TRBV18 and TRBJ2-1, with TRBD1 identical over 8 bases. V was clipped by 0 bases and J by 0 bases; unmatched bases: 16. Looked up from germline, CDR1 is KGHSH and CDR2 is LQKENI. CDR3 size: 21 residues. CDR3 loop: CASSPPDRAVRNGISYNEQFF. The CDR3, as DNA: TGTGCCAGCTCACCACCGGACAGGGCGGTTCGGAACGGGATCTCCTACAATGAGCAGTTCTTC.

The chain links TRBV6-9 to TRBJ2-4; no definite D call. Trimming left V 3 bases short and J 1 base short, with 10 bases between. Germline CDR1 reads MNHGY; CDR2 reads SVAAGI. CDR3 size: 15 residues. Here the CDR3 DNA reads TGTGCCAGCAGTTACTCGACTGGGGCCAAAAACATTCAGTACTTC. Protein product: CASSYSTGAKNIQYF.

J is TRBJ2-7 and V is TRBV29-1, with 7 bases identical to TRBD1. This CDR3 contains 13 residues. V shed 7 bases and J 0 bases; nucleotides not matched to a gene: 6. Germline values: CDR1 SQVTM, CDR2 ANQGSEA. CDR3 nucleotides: TGCAGCGCCGGGACAGCCAACTCCTACGAGCAGTACTTC. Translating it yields CSAGTANSYEQYF.

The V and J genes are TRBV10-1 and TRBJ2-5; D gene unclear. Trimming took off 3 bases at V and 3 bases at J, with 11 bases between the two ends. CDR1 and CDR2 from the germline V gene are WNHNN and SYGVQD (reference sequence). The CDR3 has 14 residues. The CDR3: CASSEGGAEETQYF. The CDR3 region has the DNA TGCGCCAGCAGTGAAGGTGGAGCCGAAGAGACCCAGTACTTC.

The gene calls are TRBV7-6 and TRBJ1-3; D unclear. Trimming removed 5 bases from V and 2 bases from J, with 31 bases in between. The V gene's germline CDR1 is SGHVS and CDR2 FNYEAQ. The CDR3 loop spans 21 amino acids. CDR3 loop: CASSHQTPGERPHGAGNTIYF. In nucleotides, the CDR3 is TGTGCCAGCAGCCACCAGACCCCTGGGGAGAGGCCCCACGGGGCTGGAAACACCATATATTTT.

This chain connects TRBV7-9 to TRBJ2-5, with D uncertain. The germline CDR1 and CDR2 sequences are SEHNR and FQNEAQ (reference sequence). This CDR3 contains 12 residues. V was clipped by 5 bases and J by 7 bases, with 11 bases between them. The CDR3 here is CASSGETVTQYF. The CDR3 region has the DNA TGTGCCAGCAGCGGAGAGACGGTGACCCAGTACTTC.

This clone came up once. The CDR3 DNA sequence: TGTGCCAGCAGCCAAGTATGGGCAGGGAACACCTATGGCTACACCTTC. Its translation is CASSQVWAGNTYGYTF. The chain recombines TRBV14 with TRBJ1-2; D might be TRBD1 (5 bases). Per germline, CDR1 SGHDN and CDR2 FVKESK. This CDR3 region has 16 residues. Trimming took 1 base from V and 4 from J, leaving 16 bases between them.